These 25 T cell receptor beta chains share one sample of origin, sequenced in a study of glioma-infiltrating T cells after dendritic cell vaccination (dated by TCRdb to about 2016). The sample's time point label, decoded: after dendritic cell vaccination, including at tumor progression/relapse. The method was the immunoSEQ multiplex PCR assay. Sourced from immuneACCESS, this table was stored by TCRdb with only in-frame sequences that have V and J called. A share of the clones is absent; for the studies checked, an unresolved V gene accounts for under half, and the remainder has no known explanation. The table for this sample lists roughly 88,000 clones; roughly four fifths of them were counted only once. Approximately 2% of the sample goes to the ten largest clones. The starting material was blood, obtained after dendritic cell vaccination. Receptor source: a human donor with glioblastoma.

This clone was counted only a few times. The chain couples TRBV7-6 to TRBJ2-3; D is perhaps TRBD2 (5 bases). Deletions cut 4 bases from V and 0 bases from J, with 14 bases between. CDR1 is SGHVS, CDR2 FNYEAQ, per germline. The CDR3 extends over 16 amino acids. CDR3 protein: CASSSKRGISTDTQYF. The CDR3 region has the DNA TGTGCCAGCAGCTCTAAACGAGGGATCAGCACAGATACGCAGTATTTT.

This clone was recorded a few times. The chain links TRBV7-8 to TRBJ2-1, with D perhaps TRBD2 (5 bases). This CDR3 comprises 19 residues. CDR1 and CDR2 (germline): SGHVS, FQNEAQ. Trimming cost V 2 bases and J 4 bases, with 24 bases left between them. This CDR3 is CASSLPGRREGIKYNEQFF. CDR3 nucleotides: TGTGCCAGCAGCTTACCGGGTCGCCGAGAGGGTATAAAATACAATGAGCAGTTCTTC.

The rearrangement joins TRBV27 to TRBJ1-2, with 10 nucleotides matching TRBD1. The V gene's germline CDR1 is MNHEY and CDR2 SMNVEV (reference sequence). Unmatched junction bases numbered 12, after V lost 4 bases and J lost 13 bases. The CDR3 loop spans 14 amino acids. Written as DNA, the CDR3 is TGTGCCAGCAGTTCCCCGGACAGGGGGGCCTCCTGCACCTTC. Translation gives CASSSPDRGASCTF.

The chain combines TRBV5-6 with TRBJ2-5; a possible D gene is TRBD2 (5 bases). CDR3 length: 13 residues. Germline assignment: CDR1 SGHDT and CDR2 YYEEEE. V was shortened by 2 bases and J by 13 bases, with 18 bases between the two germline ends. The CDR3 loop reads CASSFPLAGDRYF. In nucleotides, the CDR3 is TGTGCCAGCAGCTTCCCTTTGGCCGGGGATCGGTACTTC.

In DNA form, the CDR3 reads TGTGCCAGCAGCGAACAGGGGGCAGGGACTGAAGCTTTCTTT. It is translated as CASSEQGAGTEAFF. The chain couples TRBV7-3 to TRBJ1-1; 9 bases map to TRBD1. V was pared by 5 bases and J by 5 bases, with 6 bases of the junction left unmatched. Per germline, CDR1 SGHTA and CDR2 FQGTGA. CDR3 length: 14 amino acids.

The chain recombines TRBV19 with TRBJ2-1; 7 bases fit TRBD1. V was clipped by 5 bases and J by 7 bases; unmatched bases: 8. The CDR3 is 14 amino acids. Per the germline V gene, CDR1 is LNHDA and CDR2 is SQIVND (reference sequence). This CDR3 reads CASSSGQARNEQFF. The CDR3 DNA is TGTGCCAGTAGTTCCGGACAGGCTCGAAATGAGCAGTTCTTC.

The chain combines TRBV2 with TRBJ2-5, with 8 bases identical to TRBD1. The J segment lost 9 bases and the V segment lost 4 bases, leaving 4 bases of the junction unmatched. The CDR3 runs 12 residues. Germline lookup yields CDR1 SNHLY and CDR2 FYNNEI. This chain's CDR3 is CASSGTGWAQYF. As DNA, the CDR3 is TGTGCCAGCAGTGGGACAGGGTGGGCCCAGTACTTC.

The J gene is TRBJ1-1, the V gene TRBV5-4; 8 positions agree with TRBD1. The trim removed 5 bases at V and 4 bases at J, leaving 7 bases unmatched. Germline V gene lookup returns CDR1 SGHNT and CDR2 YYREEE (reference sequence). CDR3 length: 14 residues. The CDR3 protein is CASRPQDRGTEAFF. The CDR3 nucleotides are TGTGCCAGCAGACCCCAAGACAGGGGCACTGAAGCTTTCTTT.

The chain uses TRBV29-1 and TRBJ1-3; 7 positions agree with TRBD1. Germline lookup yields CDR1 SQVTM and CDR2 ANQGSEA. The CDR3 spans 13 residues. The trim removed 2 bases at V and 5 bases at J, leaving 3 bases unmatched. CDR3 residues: CSVESDRRNTIYF. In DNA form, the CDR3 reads TGCAGCGTTGAATCGGACAGGCGAAACACCATATATTTT.

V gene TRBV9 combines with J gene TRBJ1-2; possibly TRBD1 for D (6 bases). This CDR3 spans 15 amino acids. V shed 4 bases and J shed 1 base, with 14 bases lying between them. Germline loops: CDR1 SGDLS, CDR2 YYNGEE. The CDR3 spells CASSSRTANNYGYTF. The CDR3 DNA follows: TGTGCCAGCAGCTCCAGGACAGCCAATAACTATGGCTACACCTTC.

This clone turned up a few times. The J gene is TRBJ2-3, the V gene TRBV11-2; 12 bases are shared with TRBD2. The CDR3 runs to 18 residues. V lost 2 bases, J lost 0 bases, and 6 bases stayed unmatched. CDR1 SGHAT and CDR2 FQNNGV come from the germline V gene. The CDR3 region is CASSLRGGTSGSTDTQYF. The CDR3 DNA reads TGTGCCAGCAGCTTACGGGGCGGGACTAGCGGGAGCACAGATACGCAGTATTTT.

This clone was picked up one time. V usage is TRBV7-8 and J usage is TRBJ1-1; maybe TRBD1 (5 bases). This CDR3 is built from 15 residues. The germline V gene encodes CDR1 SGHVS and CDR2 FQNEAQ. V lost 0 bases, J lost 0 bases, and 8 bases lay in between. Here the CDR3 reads CASSLAGGMNTEAFF. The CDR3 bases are TGTGCCAGCAGCTTAGCGGGGGGGATGAACACTGAAGCTTTCTTT.

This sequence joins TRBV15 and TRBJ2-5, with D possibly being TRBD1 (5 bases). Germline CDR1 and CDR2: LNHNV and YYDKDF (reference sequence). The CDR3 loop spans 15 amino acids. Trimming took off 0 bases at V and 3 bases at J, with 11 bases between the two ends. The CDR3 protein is CATSRDRSREETQYF. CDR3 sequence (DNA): TGTGCCACCAGCAGAGATCGTTCCAGGGAAGAGACCCAGTACTTC.

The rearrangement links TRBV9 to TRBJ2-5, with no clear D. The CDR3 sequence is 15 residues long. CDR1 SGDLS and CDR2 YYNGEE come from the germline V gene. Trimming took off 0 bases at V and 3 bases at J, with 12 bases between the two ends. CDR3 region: CASSVAIGHEETQYF. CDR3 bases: TGTGCCAGCAGCGTAGCAATTGGGCATGAAGAGACCCAGTACTTC.

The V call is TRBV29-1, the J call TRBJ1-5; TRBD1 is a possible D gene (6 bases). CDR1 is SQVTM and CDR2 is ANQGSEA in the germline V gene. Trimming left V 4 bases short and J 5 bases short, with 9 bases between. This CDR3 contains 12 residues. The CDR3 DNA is TGCAGCGTTGGGGACACCTATCAGCCCCAGCATTTT. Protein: CSVGDTYQPQHF.

The CDR3 sequence: CASSSDRNTGELFF. DNA of the CDR3: TGTGCCAGCAGCTCGGACAGGAACACCGGGGAGCTGTTTTTT. The chain employs TRBV9 and TRBJ2-2, with TRBD1 as a possible D gene (6 bases). Germline lookup yields CDR1 SGDLS and CDR2 YYNGEE. V was clipped by 4 bases and J by 1 base, with 8 bases between them. The length of the CDR3 is 14 residues.

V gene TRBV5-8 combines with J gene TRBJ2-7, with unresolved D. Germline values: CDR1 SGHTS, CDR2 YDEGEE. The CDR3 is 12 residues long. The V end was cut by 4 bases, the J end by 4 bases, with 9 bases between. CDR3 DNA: TGTGCCAGCAGCCTCCGGAGTTACGAGCAGTACGTC. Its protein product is CASSLRSYEQYV.

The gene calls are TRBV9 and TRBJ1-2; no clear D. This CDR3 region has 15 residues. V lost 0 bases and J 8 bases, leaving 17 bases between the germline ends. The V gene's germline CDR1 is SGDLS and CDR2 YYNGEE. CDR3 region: CASSVGGSSRRGYTF. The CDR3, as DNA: TGTGCCAGCAGCGTAGGTGGCAGTTCCCGCCGCGGCTACACCTTC.

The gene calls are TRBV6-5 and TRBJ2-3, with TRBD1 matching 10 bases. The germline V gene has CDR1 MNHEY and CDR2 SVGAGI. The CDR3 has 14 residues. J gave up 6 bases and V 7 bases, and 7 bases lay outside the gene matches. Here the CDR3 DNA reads TGTGCCAGCACCGACAGGGGGCGCATGGATACGCAGTATTTT. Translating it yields CASTDRGRMDTQYF.

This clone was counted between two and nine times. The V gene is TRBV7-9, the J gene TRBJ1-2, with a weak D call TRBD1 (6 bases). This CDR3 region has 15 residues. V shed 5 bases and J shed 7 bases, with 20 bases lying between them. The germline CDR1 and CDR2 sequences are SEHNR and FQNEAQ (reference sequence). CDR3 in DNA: TGTGCCAGCAGCCTTATAAACTCAGGGGATTCTGGCTACACCTTC. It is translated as CASSLINSGDSGYTF.

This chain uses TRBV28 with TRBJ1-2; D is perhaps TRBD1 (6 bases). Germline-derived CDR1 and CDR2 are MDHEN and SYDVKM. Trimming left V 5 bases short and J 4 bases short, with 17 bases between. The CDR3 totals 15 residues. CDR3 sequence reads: CASSLPQGYFYGYTF. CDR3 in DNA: TGTGCCAGCAGTCTACCACAGGGATACTTCTATGGCTACACCTTC.

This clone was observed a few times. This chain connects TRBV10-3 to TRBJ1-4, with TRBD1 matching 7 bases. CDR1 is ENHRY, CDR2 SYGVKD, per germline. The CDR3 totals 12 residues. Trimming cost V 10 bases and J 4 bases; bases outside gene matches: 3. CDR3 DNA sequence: TGTGCCACGGGACAGAGTAATGAAAAACTGTTTTTT. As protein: CATGQSNEKLFF.

Written as DNA, the CDR3 is TGTGCCAGCAGCTCAGGGGACAGAAAGGTCACTGAAGCTTTCTTT. It translates to CASSSGDRKVTEAFF. The chain employs TRBV7-8 and TRBJ1-1; the match to TRBD1 covers 7 bases. Unmatched junction bases numbered 9, after V lost 4 bases and J lost 4 bases. Per germline, CDR1 SGHVS and CDR2 FQNEAQ. The CDR3 spans 15 residues.

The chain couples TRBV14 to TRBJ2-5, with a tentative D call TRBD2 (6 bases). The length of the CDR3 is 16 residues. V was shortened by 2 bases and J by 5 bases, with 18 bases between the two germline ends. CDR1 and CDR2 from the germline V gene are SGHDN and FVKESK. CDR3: CASSQILGGYKETQYF. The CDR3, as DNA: TGTGCCAGCAGCCAAATTCTCGGAGGGTACAAGGAGACCCAGTACTTC.

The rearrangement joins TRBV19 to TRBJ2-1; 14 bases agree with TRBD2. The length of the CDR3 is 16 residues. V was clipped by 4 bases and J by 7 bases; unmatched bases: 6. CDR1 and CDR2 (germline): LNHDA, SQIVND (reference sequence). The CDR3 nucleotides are TGTGCCAGTAGTAAGGCCGGGACTAGCGGGAGAAATGAGCAGTTCTTC. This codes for CASSKAGTSGRNEQFF.